This TCR beta chain stems from a study of beta chain features in type 1 diabetes. Study-level background: Sorted cells examined across all samples numbered roughly 100 million.

There are 16 residues in the CDR3. Trimming took 3 bases from V and 0 from J; bases not matched to a gene: 7. CDR1 is SGHTA, CDR2 FQGNSA, per germline. The single heparinised draw taken from each donor contained about 100 mL of blood on average. Isolated RNA was reverse transcribed in full, so expressed TCRB transcripts were sequenced. Libraries were prepared by immunoSEQ multiplex PCR; TCRdb keeps only in-frame clonotypes and omits some of them. The sample shows roughly 45,000 clones, 50% of them seen only once. This TCR was sampled from a woman in her twenties or thirties in good health. Input material: stem cell memory CD4+ T cells from blood. The rearrangement joins TRBV7-2 to TRBJ2-7; 8 positions match TRBD1. The CDR3 DNA is TGTGCCAGCAGCTTGAGACCCGGGACAGGCTCCTACGAGCAGTACTTC. As protein: CASSLRPGTGSYEQYF.